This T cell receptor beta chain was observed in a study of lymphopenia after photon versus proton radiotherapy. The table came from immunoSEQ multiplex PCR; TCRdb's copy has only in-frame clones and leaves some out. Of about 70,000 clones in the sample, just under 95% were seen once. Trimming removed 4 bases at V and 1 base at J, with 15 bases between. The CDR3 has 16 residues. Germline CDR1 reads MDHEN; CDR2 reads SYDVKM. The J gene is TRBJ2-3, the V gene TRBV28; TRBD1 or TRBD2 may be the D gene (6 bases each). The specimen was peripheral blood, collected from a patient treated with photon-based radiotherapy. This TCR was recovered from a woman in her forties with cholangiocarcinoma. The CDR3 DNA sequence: TGTGCCAGCAGTTCGCCCGGACAGCGGGGCACAGATACGCAGTATTTT. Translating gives CASSSPGQRGTDTQYF. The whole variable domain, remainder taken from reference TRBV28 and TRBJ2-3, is DVKVTQSSRYLVKRTGEKVFLECVQDMDHENMFWYRQDPGLGLRLIYFSYDVKMKEKGDIPEGYSVSREKKERFSLILESASTNQTSMYLCASSSPGQRGTDTQYFGPGTRLTVL.